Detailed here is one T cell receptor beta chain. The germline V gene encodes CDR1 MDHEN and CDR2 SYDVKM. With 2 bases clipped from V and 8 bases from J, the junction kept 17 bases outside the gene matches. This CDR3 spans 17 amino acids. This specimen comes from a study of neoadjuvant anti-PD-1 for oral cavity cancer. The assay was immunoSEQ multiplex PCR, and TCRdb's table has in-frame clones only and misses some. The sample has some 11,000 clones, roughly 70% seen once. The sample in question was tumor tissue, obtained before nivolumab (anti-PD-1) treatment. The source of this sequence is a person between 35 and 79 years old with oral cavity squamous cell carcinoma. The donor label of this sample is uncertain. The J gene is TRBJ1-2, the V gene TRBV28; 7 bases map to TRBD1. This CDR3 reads CASSLQLSGTVGTGYTF. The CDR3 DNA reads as TGTGCCAGCAGTTTACAATTAAGCGGGACAGTGGGAACGGGCTACACCTTC.